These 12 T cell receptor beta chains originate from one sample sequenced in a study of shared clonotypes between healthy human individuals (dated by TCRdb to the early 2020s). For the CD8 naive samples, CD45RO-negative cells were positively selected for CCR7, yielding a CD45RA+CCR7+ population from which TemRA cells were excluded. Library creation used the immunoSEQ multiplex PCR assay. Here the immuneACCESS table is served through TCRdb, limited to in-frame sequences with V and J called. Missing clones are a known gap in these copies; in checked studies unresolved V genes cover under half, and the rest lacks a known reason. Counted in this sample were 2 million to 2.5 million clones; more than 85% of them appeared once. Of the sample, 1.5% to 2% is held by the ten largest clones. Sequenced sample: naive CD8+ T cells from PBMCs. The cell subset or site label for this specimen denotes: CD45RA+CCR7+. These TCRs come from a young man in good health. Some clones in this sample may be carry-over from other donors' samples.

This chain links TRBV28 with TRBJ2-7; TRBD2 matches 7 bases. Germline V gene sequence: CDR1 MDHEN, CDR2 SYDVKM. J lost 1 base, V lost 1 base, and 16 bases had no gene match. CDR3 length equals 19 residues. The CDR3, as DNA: TGTGCCAGCAGTTTATTGTCCTCAAGTCGGGGGGTATGGTCCTACGAGCAGTACTTC. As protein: CASSLLSSSRGVWSYEQYF.

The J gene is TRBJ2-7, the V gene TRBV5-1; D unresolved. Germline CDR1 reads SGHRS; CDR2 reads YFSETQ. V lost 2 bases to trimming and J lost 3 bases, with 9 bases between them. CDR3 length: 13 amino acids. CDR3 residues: CASSFGQYYEQYF. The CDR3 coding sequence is TGCGCCAGCAGCTTTGGGCAGTACTACGAGCAGTACTTC.

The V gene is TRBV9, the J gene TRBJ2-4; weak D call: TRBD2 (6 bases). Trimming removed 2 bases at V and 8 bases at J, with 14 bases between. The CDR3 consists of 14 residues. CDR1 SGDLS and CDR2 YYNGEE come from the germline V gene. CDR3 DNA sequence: TGTGCCAGCAGCGTCGGGGGAGGAGGGGACATTCAGTACTTC. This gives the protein CASSVGGGGDIQYF.

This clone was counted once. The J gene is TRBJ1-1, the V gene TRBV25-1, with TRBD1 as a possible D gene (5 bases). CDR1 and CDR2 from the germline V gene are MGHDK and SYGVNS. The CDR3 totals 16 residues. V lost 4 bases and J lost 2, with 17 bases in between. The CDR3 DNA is TGTGCCAGCAGTGCCGGGGCGAGGACTCTTAACACTGAAGCTTTCTTT. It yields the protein CASSAGARTLNTEAFF.

DNA of the CDR3: TGTGCCAGCAGCTCGAGGGACAGGTACACAGATACGCAGTATTTT. Translation: CASSSRDRYTDTQYF. The rearrangement uses TRBV7-9 and TRBJ2-3; 8 bases agree with TRBD1. From germline, CDR1 is SEHNR and CDR2 FQNEAQ (reference sequence). The CDR3 runs 15 residues. V shed 4 bases and J 2 bases; nucleotides not matched to a gene: 5.

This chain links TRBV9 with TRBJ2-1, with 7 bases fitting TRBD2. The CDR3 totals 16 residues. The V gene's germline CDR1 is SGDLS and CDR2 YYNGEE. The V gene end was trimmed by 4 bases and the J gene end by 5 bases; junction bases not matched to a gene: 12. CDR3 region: CASSTRGGRNDNEQFF. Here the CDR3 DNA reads TGTGCCAGCAGCACCCGAGGCGGGAGAAACGACAATGAGCAGTTCTTC.

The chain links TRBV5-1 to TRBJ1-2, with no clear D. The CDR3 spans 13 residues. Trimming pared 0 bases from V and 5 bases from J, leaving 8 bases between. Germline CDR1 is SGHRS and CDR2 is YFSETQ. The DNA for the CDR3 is TGCGCCAGCAGCTTGGACCTGGGGTATGGCTACACCTTC. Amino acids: CASSLDLGYGYTF.

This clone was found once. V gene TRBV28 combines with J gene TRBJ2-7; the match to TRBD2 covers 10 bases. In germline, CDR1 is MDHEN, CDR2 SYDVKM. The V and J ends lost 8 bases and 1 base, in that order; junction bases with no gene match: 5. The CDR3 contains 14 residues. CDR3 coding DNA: TGTGCCAGCGCAATAGCGGGGGGTTCCTACGAGCAGTACTTC. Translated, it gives CASAIAGGSYEQYF.

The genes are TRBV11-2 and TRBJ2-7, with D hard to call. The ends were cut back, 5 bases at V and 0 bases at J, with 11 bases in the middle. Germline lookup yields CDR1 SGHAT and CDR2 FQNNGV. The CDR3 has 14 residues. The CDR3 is CASSAGRSSYEQYF. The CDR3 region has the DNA TGTGCCAGCAGCGCCGGACGTAGCTCCTACGAGCAGTACTTC.

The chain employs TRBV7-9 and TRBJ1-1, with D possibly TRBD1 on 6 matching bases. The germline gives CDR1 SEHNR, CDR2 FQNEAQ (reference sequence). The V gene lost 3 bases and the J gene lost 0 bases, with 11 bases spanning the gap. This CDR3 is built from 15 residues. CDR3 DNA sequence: TGTGCCAGCAGCTTGAGGGGGTCGGTGAACACTGAAGCTTTCTTT. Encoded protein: CASSLRGSVNTEAFF.

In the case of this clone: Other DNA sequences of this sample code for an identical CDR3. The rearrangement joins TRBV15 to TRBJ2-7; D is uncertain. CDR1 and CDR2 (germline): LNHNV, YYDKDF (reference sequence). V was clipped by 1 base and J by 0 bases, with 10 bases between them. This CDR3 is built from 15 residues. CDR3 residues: CATSRGGGSSYEQYF. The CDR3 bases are TGTGCCACCAGCAGAGGCGGCGGATCCTCCTACGAGCAGTACTTC.

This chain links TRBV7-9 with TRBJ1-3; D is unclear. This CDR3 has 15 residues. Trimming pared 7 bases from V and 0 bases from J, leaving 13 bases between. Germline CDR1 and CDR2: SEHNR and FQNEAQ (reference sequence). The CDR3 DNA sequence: TGTGCCAGCACCTGGCAAAGTCACTCTGGAAACACCATATATTTT. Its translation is CASTWQSHSGNTIYF.